The table lists the clone carrying this TCR beta chain with many counts. Its target is not known. TCRdb ran MiXCR on the 5' RACE reads and lists one entry per CDR3 protein. The repertoire has some 600,000 distinct CDR3 sequences, around 7.5% of them found once; the top ten carry roughly 1.5%. The data derive from a study of identical twins. Points from the study as a whole: Zero-insertion analyses were open to partial confounding by invariant MAIT and iNKT cells.

The same data also contributed to another study, on yellow fever vaccine responses in identical twins.

Sequences were obtained from PBMCs. This receptor was taken from a woman younger than 35 in good health.

The CDR3 is CASSEAGAGVNTF. The CDR3 DNA reads TGTGCCAGCAGTGAAGCCGGGGCGGGGGTAAACACCTTC. J is TRBJ1-2 and V is TRBV25-1; perhaps TRBD1 as D (5 bases). Trimming pared 2 bases from V and 12 bases from J, leaving 16 bases between. Germline loops: CDR1 MGHDK, CDR2 SYGVNS. The CDR3 covers 13 residues.